Given below is one TCR beta chain in context. As yet, its antigen is unknown. The use of a sample-barcoded 5' primer and a J-beta primer mix characterized a second PCR of roughly 6 to 12 cycles. TCRdb reprocessed the 5' RACE reads with MiXCR, giving one entry per CDR3 protein. The sample records around 800,000 distinct CDR3 sequences, 46% being singletons. The source of the sample is a study of blood T cells in healthy people across ages. From germline, CDR1 is MNHEY and CDR2 SVGAGI. This CDR3 region has 13 residues. Study-wide points: Per million T cells, TCR beta diversity dropped roughly linearly as age increased.

The clonotype originates from an elderly man in good health. Sequencing was carried out using blood. The chain is built from TRBV6-5 and TRBJ2-4, with TRBD1 matching 7 bases. The end of the DNA is better explained by TRBJ2-7, so the J call may be wrong. In DNA, the CDR3 is TGTGCCAGCCGAAGGACAGGAGCCTACGAGCAGTACTTC. As protein: CASRRTGAYEQYF.